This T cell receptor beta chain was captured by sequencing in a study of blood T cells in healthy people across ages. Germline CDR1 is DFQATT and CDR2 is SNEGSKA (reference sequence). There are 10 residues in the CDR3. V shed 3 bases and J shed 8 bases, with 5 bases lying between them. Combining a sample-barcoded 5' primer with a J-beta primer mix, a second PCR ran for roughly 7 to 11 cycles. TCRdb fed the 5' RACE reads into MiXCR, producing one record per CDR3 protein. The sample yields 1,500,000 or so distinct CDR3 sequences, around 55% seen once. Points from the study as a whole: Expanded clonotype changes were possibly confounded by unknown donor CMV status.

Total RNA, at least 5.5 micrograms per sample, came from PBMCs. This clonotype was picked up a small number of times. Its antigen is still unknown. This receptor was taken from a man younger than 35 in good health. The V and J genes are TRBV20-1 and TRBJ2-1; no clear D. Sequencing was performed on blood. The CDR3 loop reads CSARVDEQFF. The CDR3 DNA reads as TGCAGTGCTAGGGTCGATGAGCAGTTCTTC.